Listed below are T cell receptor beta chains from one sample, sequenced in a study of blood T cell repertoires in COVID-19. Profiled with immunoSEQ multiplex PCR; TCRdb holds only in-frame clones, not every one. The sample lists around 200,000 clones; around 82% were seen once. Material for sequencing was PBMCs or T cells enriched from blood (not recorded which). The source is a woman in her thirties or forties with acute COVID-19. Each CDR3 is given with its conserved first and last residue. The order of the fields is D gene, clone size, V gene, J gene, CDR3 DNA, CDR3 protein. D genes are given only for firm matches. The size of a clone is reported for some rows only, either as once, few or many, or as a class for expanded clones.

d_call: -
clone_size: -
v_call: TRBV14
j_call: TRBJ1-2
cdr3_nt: TGTGCCAGCAGCCATGACAGCATAGTTAACTATGGCTACACCTTC
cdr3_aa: CASSHDSIVNYGYTF

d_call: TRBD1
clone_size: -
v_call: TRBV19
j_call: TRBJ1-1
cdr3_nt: TGTGCCAGTAATAGAGACAGGGAAGACACTGAAGCTTTCTTT
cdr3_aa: CASNRDREDTEAFF

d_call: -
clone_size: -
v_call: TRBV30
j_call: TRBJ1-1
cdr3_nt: TGTGCCTGGAGGGCAAGCACTGAAGCTTTCTTT
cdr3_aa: CAWRASTEAFF

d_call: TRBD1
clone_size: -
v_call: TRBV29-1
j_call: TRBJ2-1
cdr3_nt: TGCAGCGTCGATGTGGTTCAGGGGGCAAATGAGCAGTTCTTC
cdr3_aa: CSVDVVQGANEQFF

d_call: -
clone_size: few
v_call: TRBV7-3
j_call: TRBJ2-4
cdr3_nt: TGTGCCAGCAGCTTAGCAGGCAAAAACATTCAGTACTTC
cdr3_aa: CASSLAGKNIQYF

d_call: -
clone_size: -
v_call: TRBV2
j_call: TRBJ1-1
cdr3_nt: TGTGCCAGCAGAGGCGGGACCGACGGCATGAACACTGAAGCTTTCTTT
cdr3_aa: CASRGGTDGMNTEAFF

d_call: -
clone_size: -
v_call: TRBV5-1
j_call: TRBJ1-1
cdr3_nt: TGCGCCAGCACCGGAGCGAGAGGGGGCACTGAAGCTTTCTTT
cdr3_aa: CASTGARGGTEAFF

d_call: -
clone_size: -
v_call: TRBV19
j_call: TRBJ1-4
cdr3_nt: TGTGCCATCGGGGGGGTCGGAAAACTGTTTTTT
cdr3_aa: CAIGGVGKLFF

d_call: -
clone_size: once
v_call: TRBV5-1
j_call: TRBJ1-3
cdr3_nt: TGCGCCAGCAGCTTGGCTCTCTCTGGAAACACCATATATTTT
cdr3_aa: CASSLALSGNTIYF

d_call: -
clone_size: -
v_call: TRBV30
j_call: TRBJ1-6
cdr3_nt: TGTGCCTGGAGTTGGCCGGAGGCCTTAGCGAGTTCACCCCTCCACTTT
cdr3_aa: CAWSWPEALASSPLHF

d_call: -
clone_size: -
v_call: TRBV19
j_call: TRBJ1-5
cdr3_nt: TGTGCCAGTAGTATTGTTGGCCTGCGGGGCAATCAGCCCCAGCATTTT
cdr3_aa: CASSIVGLRGNQPQHF

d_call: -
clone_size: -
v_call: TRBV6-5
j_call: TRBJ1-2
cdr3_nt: TGTGCCAGCGGCGTTACAGGGAACTATGGCTACACCTTC
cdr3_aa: CASGVTGNYGYTF

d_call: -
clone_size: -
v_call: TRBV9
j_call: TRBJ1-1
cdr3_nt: TGTGCCAGCAGCTCCCAAATGGGAGTTGAAGCTTTCTTT
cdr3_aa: CASSSQMGVEAFF

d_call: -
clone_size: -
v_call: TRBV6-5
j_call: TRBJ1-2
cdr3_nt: TGTGCCAGCAGTCTACAGGAGGGATTTTATGGCTACACCTTC
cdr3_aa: CASSLQEGFYGYTF

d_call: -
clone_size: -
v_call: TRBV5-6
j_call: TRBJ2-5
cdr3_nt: TGTGCCAGCAGCTTCACAGGAACTGAGACCCAGTACTTC
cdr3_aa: CASSFTGTETQYF